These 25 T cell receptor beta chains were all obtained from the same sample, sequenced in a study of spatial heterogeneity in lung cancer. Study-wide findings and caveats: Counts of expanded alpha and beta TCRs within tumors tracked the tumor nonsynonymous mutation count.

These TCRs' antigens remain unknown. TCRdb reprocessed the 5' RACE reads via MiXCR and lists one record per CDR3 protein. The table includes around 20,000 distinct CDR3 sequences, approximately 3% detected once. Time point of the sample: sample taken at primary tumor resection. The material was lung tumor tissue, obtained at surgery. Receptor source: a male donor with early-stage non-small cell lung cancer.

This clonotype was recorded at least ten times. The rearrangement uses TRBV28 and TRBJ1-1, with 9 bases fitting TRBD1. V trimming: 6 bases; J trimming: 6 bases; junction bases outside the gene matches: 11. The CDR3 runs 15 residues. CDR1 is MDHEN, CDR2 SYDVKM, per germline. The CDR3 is CASRGSGTGRSEAFF. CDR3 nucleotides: TGTGCCAGCAGGGGCTCCGGGACAGGGAGGTCTGAAGCTTTCTTT.

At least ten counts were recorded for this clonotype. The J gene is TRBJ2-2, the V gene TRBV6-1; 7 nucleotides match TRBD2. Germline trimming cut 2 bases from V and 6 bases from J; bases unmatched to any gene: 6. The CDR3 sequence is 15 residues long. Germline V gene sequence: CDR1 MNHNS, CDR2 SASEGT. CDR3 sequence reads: CASSERKREAGELFF. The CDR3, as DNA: TGTGCCAGCAGTGAAAGGAAACGGGAGGCCGGGGAGCTGTTTTTT.

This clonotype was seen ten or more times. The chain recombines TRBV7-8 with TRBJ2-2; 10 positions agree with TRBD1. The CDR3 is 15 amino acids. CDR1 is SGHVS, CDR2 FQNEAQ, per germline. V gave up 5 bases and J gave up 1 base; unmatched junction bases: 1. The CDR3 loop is CASSRTGGNTGELFF. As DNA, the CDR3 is TGTGCCAGCAGCCGGACAGGGGGGAACACCGGGGAGCTGTTTTTT.

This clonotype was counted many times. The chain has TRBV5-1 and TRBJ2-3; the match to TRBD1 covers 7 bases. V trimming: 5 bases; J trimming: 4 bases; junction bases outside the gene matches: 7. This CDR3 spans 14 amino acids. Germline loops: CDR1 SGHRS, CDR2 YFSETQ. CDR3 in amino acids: CASSRQQGSDTQYF. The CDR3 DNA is TGCGCCAGCAGTCGTCAACAGGGGTCAGATACGCAGTATTTT.

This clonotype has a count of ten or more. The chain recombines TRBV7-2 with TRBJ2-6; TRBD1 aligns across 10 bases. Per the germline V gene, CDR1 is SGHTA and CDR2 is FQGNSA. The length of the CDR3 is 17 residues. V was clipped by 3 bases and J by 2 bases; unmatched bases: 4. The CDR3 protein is CASSLGQGFAGANVLTF. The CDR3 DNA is TGTGCCAGCAGCTTGGGACAGGGGTTCGCTGGGGCCAACGTCCTGACTTTC.

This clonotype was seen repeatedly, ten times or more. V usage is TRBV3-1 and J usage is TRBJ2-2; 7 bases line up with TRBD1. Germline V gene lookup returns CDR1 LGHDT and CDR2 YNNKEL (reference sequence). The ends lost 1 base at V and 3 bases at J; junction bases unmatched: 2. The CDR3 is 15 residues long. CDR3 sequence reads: CASSQADRDTGELFF. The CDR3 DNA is TGTGCCAGCAGCCAAGCTGACAGGGACACCGGGGAGCTGTTTTTT.

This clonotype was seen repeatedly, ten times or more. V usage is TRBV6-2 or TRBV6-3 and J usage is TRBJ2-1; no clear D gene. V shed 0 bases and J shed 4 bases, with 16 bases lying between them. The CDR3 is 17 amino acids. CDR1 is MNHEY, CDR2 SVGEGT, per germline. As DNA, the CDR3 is TGTGCCAGCAGTTACTCGATGTCGTCTAGTGCGTACAATGAGCAGTTCTTC. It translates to CASSYSMSSSAYNEQFF.

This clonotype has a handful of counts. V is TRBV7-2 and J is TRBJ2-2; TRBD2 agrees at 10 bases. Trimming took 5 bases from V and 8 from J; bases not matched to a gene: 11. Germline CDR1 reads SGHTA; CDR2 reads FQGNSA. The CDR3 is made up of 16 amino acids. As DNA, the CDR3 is TGTGCCAGCAGCGTACTAGCGGGACACCAAGGGGGGGAGCTGTTTTTT. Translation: CASSVLAGHQGGELFF. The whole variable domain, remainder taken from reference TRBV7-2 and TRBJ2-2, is GAGVSQSPSNKVTEKGKDVELRCDPISGHTALYWYRQSLGQGLEFLIYFQGNSAPDKSGLPSDRFSAERTGGSVSTLTIQRTQQEDSAVYLCASSVLAGHQGGELFFGEGSRLTVL.

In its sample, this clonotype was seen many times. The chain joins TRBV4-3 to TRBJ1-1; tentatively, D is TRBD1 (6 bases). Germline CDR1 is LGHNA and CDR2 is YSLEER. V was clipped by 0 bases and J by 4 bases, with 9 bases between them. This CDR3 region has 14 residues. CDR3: CASSQDRGATEAFF. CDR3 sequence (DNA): TGCGCCAGCAGCCAAGACAGGGGAGCCACTGAAGCTTTCTTT.

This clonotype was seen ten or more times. CDR3 loop: CASSYGTAPGNTIYF. CDR3 DNA: TGTGCCAGCAGCTACGGGACAGCCCCTGGAAACACCATATATTTT. V is TRBV7-9 and J is TRBJ1-3; 7 bases agree with TRBD1. Germline V gene lookup returns CDR1 SEHNR and CDR2 FQNEAQ (reference sequence). The J segment lost 2 bases and the V segment lost 4 bases, leaving 5 bases of the junction unmatched. CDR3 size: 15 residues.

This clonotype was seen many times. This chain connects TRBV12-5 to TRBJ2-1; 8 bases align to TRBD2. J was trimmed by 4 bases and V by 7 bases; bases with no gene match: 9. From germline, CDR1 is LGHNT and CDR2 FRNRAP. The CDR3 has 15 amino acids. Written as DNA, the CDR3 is TGTGCTAGTGCCGAAAGGACTAGCATATACAATGAGCAGTTCTTC. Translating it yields CASAERTSIYNEQFF.

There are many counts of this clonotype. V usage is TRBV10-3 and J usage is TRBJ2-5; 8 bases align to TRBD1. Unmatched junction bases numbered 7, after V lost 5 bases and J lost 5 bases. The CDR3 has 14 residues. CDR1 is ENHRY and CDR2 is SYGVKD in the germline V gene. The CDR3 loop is CAISPGQARETQYF. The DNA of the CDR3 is TGTGCCATCAGTCCGGGACAGGCCCGGGAGACCCAGTACTTC.

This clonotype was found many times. CDR3 amino acids: CASSVASGRFTGELFF. CDR3 in DNA: TGTGCCAGCAGCGTAGCTAGCGGGAGGTTCACCGGGGAGCTGTTTTTT. The chain carries TRBV9 and TRBJ2-2; 11 nucleotides align to TRBD2. Trimming took 0 bases from V and 4 from J; bases not matched to a gene: 2. This CDR3 has 16 residues. CDR1 and CDR2 (germline): SGDLS, YYNGEE.

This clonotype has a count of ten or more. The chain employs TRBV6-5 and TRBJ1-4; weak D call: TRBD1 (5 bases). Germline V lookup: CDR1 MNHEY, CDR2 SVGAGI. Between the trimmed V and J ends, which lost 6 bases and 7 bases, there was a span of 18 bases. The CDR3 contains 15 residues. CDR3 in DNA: TGTGCCAGCAGAGCGGGACTCTGGGAGAGTGAAAAACTGTTTTTT. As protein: CASRAGLWESEKLFF.

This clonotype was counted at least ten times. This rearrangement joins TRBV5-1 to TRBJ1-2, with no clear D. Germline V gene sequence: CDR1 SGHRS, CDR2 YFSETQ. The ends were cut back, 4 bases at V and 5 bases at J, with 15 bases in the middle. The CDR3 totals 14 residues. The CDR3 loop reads CASSLMDPGYGYTF. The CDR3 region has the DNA TGCGCCAGCAGCCTCATGGACCCTGGGTATGGCTACACCTTC. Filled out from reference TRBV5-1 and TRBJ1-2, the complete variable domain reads KAGVTQTPRYLIKTRGQQVTLSCSPISGHRSVSWYQQTPGQGLQFLFEYFSETQRNKGNFPGRFSGRQFSNSRSEMNVSTLELGDSALYLCASSLMDPGYGYTFGSGTRLTVV.

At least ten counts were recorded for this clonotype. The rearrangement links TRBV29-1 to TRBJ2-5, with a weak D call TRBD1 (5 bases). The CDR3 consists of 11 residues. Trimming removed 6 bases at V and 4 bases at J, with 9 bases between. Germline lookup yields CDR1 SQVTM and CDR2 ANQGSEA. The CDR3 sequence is CSVPRGETQYF. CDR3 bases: TGCAGCGTCCCAAGGGGAGAGACCCAGTACTTC.

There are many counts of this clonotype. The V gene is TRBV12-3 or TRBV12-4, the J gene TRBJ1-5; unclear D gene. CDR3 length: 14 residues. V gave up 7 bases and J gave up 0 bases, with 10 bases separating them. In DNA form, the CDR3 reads TGTGCCAGCAATCAGGTGAATAGCAATCAGCCCCAGCATTTT. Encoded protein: CASNQVNSNQPQHF.

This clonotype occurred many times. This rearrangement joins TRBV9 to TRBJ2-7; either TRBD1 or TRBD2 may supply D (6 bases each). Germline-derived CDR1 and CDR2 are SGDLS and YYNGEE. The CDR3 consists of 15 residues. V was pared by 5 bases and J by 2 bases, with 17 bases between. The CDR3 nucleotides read TGTGCCAGCAGTGTGGGGGGCTCCTTGACCTACGAGCAGTACTTC. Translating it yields CASSVGGSLTYEQYF.

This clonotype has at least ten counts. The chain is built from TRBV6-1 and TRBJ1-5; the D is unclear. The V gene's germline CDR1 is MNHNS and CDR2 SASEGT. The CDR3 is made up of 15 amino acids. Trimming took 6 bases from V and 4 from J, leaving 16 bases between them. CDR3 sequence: CASSVGQSTNQPQHF. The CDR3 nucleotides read TGTGCCAGCAGCGTCGGCCAGTCGACGAATCAGCCCCAGCATTTT.

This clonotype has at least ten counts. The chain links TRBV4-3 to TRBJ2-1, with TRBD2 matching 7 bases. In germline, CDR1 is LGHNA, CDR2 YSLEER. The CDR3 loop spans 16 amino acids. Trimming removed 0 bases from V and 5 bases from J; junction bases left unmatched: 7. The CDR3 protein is CASSQDGREGDNEQFF. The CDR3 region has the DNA TGCGCCAGCAGCCAAGACGGCAGGGAGGGAGACAATGAGCAGTTCTTC.

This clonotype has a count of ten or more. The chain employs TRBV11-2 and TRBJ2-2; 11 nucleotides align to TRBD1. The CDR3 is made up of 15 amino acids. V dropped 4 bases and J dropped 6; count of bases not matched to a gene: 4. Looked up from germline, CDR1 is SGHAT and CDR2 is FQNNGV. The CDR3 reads CASSWTGGYSGELFF. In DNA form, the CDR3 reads TGTGCCAGCAGCTGGACAGGGGGCTATTCCGGGGAGCTGTTTTTT.

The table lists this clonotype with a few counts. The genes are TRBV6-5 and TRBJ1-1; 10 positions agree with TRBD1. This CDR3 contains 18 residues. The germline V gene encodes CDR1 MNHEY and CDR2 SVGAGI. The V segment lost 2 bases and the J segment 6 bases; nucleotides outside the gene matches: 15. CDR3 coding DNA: TGTGCCAGCAGTTACCAGGTCAGCGGGACAGGGGACTTCGCTGAAGCTTTCTTT. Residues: CASSYQVSGTGDFAEAFF.

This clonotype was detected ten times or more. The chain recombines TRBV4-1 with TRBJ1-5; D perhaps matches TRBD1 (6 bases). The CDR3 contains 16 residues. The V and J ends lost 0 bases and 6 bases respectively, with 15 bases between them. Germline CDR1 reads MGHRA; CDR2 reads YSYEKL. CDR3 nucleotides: TGCGCCAGCAGCCAAGAAGGTCCCAGGGGTAGTCAGCCCCAGCATTTT. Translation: CASSQEGPRGSQPQHF.

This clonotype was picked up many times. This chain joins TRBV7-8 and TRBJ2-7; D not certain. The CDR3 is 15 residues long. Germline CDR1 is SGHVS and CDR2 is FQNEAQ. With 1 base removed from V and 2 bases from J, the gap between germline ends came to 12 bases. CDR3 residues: CASSLVSSPAYEQYF. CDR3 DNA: TGTGCCAGCAGCTTAGTGTCCAGTCCCGCCTACGAGCAGTACTTC.

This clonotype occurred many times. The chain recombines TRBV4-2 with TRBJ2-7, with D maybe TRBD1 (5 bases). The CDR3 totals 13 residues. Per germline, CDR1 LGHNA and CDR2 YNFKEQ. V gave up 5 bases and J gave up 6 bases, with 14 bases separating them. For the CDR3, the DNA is TGTGCCAGCAGCGCAGGGCAAAGTGCCGAGCAGTACTTC. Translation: CASSAGQSAEQYF.